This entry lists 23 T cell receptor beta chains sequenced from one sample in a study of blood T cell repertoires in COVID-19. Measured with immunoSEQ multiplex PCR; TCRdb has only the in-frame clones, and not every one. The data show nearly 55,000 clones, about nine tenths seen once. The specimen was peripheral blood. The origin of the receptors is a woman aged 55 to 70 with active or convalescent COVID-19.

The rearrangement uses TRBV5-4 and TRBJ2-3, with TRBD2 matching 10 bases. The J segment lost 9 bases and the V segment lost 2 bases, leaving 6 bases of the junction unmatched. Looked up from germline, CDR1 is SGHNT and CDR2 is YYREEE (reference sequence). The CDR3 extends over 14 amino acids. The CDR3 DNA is TGTGCCAGCAGCTTCGACAGCGGGGGGGACACGCAGTATTTT. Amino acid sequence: CASSFDSGGDTQYF.

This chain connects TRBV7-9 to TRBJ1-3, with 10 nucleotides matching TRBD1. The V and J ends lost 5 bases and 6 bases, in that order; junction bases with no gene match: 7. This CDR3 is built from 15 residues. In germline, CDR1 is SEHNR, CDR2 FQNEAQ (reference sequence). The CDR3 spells CASSAAGQGKNTIYF. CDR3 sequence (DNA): TGTGCCAGCAGCGCGGCGGGACAGGGGAAAAACACCATATATTTT.

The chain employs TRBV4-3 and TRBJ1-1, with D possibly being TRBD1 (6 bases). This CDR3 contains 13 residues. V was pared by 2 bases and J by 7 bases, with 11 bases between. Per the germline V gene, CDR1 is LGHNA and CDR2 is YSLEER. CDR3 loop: CASSQNREGEAFF. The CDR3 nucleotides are TGCGCCAGCAGCCAAAACAGGGAGGGTGAAGCTTTCTTT.

For the CDR3, the DNA is TGTGCCAGTAGCAGAGGGGACTATAGCAATCAGCCCCAGCATTTT. Protein: CASSRGDYSNQPQHF. This chain links TRBV19 with TRBJ1-5, with a weak D call TRBD1 (5 bases). Germline V gene sequence: CDR1 LNHDA, CDR2 SQIVND (reference sequence). The V end was cut by 6 bases, the J end by 0 bases, with 12 bases between. The CDR3 has 15 residues.

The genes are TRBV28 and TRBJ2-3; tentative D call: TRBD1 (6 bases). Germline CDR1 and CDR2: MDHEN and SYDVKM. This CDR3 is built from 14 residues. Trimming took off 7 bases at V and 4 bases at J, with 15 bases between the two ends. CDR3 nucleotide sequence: TGTGCCAGCACCGAGGGGGAATCCCCAGATACGCAGTATTTT. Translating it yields CASTEGESPDTQYF.

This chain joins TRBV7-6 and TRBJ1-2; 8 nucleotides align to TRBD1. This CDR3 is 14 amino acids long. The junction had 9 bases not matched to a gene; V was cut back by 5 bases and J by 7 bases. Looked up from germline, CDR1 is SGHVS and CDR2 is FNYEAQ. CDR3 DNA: TGTGCCAGCAGCGCGTCCCCAGGGGGCGGTGGCTACACCTTC. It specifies CASSASPGGGGYTF.

This chain's CDR3 is CASSSGQGKKNIQYF. The DNA of the CDR3 is TGTGCCAGCAGCTCGGGACAGGGGAAGAAAAACATTCAGTACTTC. V gene TRBV5-4 combines with J gene TRBJ2-4, with 10 bases fitting TRBD1. Germline trimming cut 3 bases from V and 4 bases from J; bases unmatched to any gene: 4. This CDR3 region has 15 residues. Germline CDR1 SGHNT, CDR2 YYREEE (reference sequence).

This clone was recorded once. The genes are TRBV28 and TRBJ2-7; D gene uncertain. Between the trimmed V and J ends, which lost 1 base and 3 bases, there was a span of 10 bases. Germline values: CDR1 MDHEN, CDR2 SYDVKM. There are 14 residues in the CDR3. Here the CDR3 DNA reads TGTGCCAGCAGTTTATTGGGCCAGGTCTACGAGCAGTACTTC. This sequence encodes CASSLLGQVYEQYF.

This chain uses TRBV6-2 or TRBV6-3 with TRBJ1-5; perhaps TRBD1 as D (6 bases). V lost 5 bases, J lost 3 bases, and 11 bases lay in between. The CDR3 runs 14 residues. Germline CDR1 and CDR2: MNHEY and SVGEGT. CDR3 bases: TGTGCCAGCAGTGCCCAGGGGAACAATCAGCCCCAGCATTTT. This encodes CASSAQGNNQPQHF.

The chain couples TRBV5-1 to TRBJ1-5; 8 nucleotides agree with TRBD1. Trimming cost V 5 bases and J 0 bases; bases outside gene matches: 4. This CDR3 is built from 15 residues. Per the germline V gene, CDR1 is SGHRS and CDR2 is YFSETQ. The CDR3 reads CASSRDRPSNQPQHF. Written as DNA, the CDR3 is TGCGCCAGCAGTAGGGACAGGCCTAGCAATCAGCCCCAGCATTTT.

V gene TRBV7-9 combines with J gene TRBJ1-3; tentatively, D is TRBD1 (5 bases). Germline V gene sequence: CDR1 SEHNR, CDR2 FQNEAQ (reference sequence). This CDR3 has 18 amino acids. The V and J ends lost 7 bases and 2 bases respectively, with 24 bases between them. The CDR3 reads CASTPSRTGDLPGNTIYF. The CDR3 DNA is TGTGCCAGCACCCCAAGCCGTACAGGAGACTTACCTGGAAACACCATATATTTT.

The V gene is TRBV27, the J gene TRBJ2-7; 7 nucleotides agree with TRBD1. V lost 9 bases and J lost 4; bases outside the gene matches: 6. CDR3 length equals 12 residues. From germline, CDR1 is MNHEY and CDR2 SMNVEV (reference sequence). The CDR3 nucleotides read TGTGCCAGTGCCCGGGACAGATACGAGCAGTACTTC. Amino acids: CASARDRYEQYF.

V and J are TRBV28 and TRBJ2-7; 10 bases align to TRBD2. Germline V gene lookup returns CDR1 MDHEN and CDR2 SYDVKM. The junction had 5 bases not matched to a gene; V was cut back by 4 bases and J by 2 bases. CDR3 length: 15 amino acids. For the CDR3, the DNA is TGTGCCAGCAGTTCCGTAGCGGGGGGTCCCTACGAGCAGTACTTC. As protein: CASSSVAGGPYEQYF.

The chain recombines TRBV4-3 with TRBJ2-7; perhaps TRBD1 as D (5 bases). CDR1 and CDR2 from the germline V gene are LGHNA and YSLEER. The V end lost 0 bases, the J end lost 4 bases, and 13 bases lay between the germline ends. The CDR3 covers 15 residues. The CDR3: CASSQEWGRVYEQYF. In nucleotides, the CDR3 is TGCGCCAGCAGCCAAGAGTGGGGCAGGGTATACGAGCAGTACTTC.

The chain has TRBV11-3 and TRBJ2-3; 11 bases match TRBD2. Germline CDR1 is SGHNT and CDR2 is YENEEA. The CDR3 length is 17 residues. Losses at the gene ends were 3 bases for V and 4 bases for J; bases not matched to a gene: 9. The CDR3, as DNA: TGTGCCAGCAGCTTTCATGGAACTAGCGGGGGCGCAGATACGCAGTATTTT. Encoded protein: CASSFHGTSGGADTQYF.

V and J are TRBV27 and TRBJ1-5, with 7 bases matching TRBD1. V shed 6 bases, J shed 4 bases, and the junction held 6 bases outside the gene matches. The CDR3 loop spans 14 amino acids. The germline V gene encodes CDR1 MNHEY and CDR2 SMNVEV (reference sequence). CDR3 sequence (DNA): TGTGCCAGCAGCCAGACAGGGTGGAATCAGCCCCAGCATTTT. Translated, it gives CASSQTGWNQPQHF.

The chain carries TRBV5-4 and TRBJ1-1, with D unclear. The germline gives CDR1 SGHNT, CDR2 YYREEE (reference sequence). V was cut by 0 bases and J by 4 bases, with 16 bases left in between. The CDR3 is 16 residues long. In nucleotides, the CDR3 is TGTGCCAGCAGCTTGGAGCCCCCCAGGCTCGCCACTGAAGCTTTCTTT. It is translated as CASSLEPPRLATEAFF. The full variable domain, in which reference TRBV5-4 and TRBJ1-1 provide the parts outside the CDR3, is ETGVTQSPTHLIKTRGQQVTLRCSSQSGHNTVSWYQQALGQGPQFIFQYYREEENGRGNFPPRFSGLQFPNYSSELNVNALELDDSALYLCASSLEPPRLATEAFFGQGTRLTVV.

Here the CDR3 DNA reads TGTGCCAGCAGCCTCGGGACAGGGGGCGCAGATACGCAGTATTTT. It yields the protein CASSLGTGGADTQYF. The V call is TRBV11-3, the J call TRBJ2-3, with 12 bases lining up with TRBD1. The CDR3 consists of 15 residues. V was clipped by 5 bases and J by 4 bases; unmatched bases: 4. Germline lookup yields CDR1 SGHNT and CDR2 YENEEA.

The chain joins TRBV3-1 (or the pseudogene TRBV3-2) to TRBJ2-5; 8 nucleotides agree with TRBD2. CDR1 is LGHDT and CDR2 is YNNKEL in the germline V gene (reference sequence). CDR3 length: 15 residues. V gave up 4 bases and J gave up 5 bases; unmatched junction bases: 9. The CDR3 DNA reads TGTGCCAGCAGCCTCCCGACGGGCGGGAGGGAGACCCAGTACTTC. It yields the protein CASSLPTGGRETQYF.

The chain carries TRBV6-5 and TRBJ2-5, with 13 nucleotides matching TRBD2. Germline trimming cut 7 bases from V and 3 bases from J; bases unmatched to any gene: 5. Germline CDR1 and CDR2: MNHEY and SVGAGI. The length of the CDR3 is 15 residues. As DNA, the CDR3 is TGTGCCAGCACTGCTGGACTAGCGGGAGAAGAGACCCAGTACTTC. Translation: CASTAGLAGEETQYF.

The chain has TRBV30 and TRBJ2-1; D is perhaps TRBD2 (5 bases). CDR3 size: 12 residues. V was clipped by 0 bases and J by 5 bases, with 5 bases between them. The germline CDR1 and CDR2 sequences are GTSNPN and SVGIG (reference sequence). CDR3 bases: TGTGCCTGGAGTGTCGGGGACAATGAGCAGTTCTTC. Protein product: CAWSVGDNEQFF.

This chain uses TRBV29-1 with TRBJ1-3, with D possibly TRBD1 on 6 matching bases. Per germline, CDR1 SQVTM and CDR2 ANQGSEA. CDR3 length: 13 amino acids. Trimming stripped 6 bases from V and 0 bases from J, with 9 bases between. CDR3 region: CSVGDISGNTIYF. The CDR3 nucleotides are TGCAGCGTAGGGGACATCTCTGGAAACACCATATATTTT.

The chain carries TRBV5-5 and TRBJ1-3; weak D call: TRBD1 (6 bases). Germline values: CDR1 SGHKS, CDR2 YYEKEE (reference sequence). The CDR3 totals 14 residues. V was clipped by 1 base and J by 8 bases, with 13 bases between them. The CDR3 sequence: CASSLMAGVDTIYF. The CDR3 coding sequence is TGTGCCAGCAGCTTGATGGCAGGGGTAGACACCATATATTTT.